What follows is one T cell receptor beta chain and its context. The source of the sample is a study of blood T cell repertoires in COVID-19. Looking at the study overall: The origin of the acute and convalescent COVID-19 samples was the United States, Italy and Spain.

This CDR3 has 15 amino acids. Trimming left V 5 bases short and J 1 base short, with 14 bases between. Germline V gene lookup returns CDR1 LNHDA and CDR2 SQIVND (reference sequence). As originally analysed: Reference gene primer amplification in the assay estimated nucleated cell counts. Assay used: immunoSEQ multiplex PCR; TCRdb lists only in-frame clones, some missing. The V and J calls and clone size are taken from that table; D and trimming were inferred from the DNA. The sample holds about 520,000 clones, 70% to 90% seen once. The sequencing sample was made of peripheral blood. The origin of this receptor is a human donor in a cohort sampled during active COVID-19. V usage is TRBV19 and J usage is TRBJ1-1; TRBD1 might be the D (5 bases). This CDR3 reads CASSPGERTNTEAFF. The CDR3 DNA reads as TGTGCCAGTAGTCCGGGGGAGAGAACGAACACTGAAGCTTTCTTT.